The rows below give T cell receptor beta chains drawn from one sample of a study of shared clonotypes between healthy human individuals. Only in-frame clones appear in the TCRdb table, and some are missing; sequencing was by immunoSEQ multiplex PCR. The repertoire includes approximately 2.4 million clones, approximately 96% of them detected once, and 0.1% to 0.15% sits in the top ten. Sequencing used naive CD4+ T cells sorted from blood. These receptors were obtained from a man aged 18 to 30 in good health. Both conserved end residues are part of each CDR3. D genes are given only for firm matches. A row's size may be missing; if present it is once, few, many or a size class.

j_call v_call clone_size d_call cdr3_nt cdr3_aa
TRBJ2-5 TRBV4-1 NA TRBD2 TGCGCCAGCAGCCCGACTAGCGGGGTACGAGAGACCCAGTACTTC CASSPTSGVRETQYF
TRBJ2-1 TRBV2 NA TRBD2 TGTGCCAGCAGTGACCGGCTAGCGGGTAGCCCGTTCTTC CASSDRLAGSPFF
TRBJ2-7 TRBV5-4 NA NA TGTGCCAGCAGCTTGGGTTCAACTCTTCTGGACTCCTACGAGCAGTACTTC CASSLGSTLLDSYEQYF
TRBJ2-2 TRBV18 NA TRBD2 TGTGCCAGCTCATCTGGACTAGCGGGAGGGAGCACCGGGGAGCTGTTTTTT CASSSGLAGGSTGELFF
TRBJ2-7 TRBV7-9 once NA TGTGCCAGCAGCTTGCGGACATTGGCCCCCTACGAGCAGTACTTC CASSLRTLAPYEQYF
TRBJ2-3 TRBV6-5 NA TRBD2 TGTGCCAGCAGTTCCGGTTTCTCTAGCGGTACTAATACGCAGTATTTT CASSSGFSSGTNTQYF
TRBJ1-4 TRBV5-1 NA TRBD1 TGCGCCAGCAGCTCTGGGACAGATCACCCGGGAAGTAATGAAAAACTGTTTTTT CASSSGTDHPGSNEKLFF
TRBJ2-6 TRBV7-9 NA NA TGTGCCAGCAGCGCGACAGACTCTGGGGCCAACGTCCTGACTTTC CASSATDSGANVLTF
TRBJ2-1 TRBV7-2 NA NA TGTGCCAGCAGCACCCTCCGGTTACCTTCCTACAATGAGCAGTTCTTC CASSTLRLPSYNEQFF
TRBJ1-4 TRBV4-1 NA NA TGCGCCAGCAGCCAAGTGGAGGGGGTGGGGGATGAAAAACTGTTTTTT CASSQVEGVGDEKLFF
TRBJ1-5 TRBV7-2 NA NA TGTGCCAGCAGAGAACAGGGCCAAATTGGCAATCAGCCCCAGCATTTT CASREQGQIGNQPQHF
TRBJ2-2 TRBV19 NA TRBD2 TGTGCCAGTAACCCCCGAGAGGCCAGGAGGCTAGCGGGAAACACCGGGGAGCTGTTTTTT CASNPREARRLAGNTGELFF
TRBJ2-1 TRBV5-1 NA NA TGCGCCAGCAGATTCTACAATGAGCAGTTCTTC CASRFYNEQFF
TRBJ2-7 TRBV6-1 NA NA TGTGCCAGCAGTCAGGGGCTCCCCTACGAGCAGTACTTC CASSQGLPYEQYF
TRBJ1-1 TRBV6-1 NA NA TGTGCCAGCAGTGACAGGGGTCTTGAAGCTTTCTTT CASSDRGLEAFF
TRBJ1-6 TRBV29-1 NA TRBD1 TGCAGCGTTCAAGGACAGGGGCCCCACTTT CSVQGQGPHF
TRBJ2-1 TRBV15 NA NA TGTGCCACCAGCAGAGACCCGGAGGAGCAGTTCTTC CATSRDPEEQFF
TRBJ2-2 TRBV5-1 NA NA TGCGCCAGCAGCTTGGCCCCCAGAGGTCCCGGGGAGCTGTTTTTT CASSLAPRGPGELFF
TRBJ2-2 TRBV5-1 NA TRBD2 TGCGCCAGTAGACTAGCCCGGGGCACCGGGGAGCTGTTTTTT CASRLARGTGELFF
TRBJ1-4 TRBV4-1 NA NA TGCGCCAGCAGCCTCACAGGCGGTGAAAAACTGTTTTTT CASSLTGGEKLFF
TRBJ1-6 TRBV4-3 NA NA TGCGCCAGCAGCAAAGAATCGACAGGAGCTAATTCACCCCTCCACTTT CASSKESTGANSPLHF
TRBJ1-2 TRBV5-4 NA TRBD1 TGTGCCAGCAGCTGGGCCTCGGGACAGGTTCTCTATGGCTACACCTTC CASSWASGQVLYGYTF
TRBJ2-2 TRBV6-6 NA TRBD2 TGTGCCAGCAGTCCCTCGGCGGGGGGTTCCACCGGGGAGCTGTTTTTT CASSPSAGGSTGELFF
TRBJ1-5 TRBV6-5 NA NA TGTGCCAGCAGTTACAACCATGGCCCCGATCAGCCCCAGCATTTT CASSYNHGPDQPQHF
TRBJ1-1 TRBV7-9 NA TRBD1 TGTGCCAGCAGCTCGACAGGGGGCGGGTCCGGAGCTTTCTTT CASSSTGGGSGAFF
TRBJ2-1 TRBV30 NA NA TGTGCCTGGAGTCGTACTAGCATTTCCTACAATGAGCAGTTCTTC CAWSRTSISYNEQFF
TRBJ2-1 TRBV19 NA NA TGTGCCAGTACGTCAGGGATCAATGAGCAGTTCTTC CASTSGINEQFF
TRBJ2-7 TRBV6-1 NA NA TGTGCCAGCAGTCCACGTTACCAGGGAACTTACGAGCAGTACTTC CASSPRYQGTYEQYF
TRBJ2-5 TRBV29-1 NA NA TGCAGCGTTGAAGGAGGGGCAGGGGACGCCATCTACCAAGAGACCCAGTACTTC CSVEGGAGDAIYQETQYF
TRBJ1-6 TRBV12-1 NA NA TGTGCCAGCAGCCCCCGTTTGGGGGGGGACCTTGTGGCACCCCTCCACTTT CASSPRLGGDLVAPLHF
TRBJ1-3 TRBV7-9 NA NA TGTGCCAGCAGCTCCCATGCTTTCGCCCTCGGGAACACCATATATTTT CASSSHAFALGNTIYF
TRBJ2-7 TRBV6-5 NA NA TGTGCCAGCAGAAACGCTTACGAGCAGTACTTC CASRNAYEQYF
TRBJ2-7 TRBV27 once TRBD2 TGTGCCAGCAGCCGATCACTAGCGGGGGGGCCCTACGAGCAGTACTTC CASSRSLAGGPYEQYF
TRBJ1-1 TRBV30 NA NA TGTGCCTGGAGTTTCAGGGGAATAGCTTTCTTT CAWSFRGIAFF
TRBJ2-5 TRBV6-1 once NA TGTGCCAGCAGTGAAGTCTGGGGAAAAGAAGAGACCCAGTACTTC CASSEVWGKEETQYF
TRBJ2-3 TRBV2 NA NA TGTGCCAGCAGGATACTTGGAGATACGCAGTATTTT CASRILGDTQYF
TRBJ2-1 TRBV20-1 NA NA TGCAGCCTGCTTGCGTACAATGAGCAGTTCTTC CSLLAYNEQFF
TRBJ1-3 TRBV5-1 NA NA TGCGCCAGCAGCCGGGAGGGTACTGGAAACACCATATATTTT CASSREGTGNTIYF
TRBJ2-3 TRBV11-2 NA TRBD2 TGTGCCAGCAGCCTCCATGGGACTAGTGTATTCACAGATACGCAGTATTTT CASSLHGTSVFTDTQYF
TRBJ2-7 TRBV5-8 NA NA TGTGCCAGCAGCTCGGTCTACTCCTACGAGCAGTACTTC CASSSVYSYEQYF
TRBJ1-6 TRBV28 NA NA TGTGCCACCGAAGACCCAACCGCGTTAGTAGCTCCCCTCCACTTT CATEDPTALVAPLHF
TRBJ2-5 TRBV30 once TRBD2 TGTGCCTGGGCGGGAGGGGGCAAGGAGACCCAGTACTTC CAWAGGGKETQYF
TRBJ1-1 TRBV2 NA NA TGTGCCAGCAGCTGGGGATTGAACACTGAAGCTTTCTTT CASSWGLNTEAFF
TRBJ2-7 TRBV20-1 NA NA TGCAGTGCTAGCGGGAGCTACGAGCAGTACTTC CSASGSYEQYF
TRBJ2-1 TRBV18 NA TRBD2 TGTGCCAGCTCACTGCCCGGGTTCGGCGGGAGGGGGTTACGACTCAATGAGCAGTTCTTC CASSLPGFGGRGLRLNEQFF
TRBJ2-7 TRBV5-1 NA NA TGCGCCAGCAGCGCCTCGAGCTACGAGCAGTACTTC CASSASSYEQYF
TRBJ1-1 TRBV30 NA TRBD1 TGTGCCACAGGGGGCGGAGAGAACACTGAAGCTTTCTTT CATGGGENTEAFF
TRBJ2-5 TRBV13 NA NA TGTGCCAGCAGCTTAGGCCGATTAGGGACAGAGACCCAGTACTTC CASSLGRLGTETQYF
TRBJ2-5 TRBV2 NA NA TGTGCCAGCAATATAGAAGCGGCTGGGGGAGAGACCCAGTACTTC CASNIEAAGGETQYF
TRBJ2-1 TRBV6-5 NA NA TGTGCCAGCAGACGACTAGGCTCCAATGAGCAGTTCTTC CASRRLGSNEQFF
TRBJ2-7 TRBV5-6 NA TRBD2 TGTGCCAGCAGCTTGGCCCCTAGCGGGAGACTCGACGAGCAGTACTTC CASSLAPSGRLDEQYF
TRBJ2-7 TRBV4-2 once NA TGTGCCAGCAGCTTGGAACCACTGGGTTACGAGCAGTACTTC CASSLEPLGYEQYF
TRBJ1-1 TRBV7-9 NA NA TGTGCCAGCAGCTGGAAAGGGCACCTGAACACTGAAGCTTTCTTT CASSWKGHLNTEAFF
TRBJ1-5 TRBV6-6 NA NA TGTGCCAGCAGGGGTCGACAGAATAGCAATCAGCCCCAGCATTTT CASRGRQNSNQPQHF
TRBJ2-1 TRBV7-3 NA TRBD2 TGTGCCAGCAGCAAAGGATTAGCGGGGGGCAATGAGCAGTTCTTC CASSKGLAGGNEQFF
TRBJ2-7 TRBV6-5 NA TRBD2 TGTGCCAGCAGTTACGATCTAGCGGGAGGGCCTTACGAGCAGTACTTC CASSYDLAGGPYEQYF
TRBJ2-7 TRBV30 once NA TGTGCCTGGAGTGTAAGGAGGAATAACGAGCAGTACTTC CAWSVRRNNEQYF
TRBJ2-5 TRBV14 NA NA TGTGCCAGCAGCCAAGTTCGGTCAGGCGGCAACCAAGAGACCCAGTACTTC CASSQVRSGGNQETQYF